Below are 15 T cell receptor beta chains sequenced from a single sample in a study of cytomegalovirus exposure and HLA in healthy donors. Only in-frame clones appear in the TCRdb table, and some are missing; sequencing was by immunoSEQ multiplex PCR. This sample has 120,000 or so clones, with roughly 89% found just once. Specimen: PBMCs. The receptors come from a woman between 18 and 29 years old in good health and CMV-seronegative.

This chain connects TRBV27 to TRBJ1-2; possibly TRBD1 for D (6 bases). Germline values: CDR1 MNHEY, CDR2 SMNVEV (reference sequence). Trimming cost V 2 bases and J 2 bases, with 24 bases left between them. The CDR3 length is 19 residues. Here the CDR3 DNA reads TGTGCCAGCAGTTTAAGGGGTAGGCAGGGGCGGGTTTCCAACTATGGCTACACCTTC. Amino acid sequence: CASSLRGRQGRVSNYGYTF.

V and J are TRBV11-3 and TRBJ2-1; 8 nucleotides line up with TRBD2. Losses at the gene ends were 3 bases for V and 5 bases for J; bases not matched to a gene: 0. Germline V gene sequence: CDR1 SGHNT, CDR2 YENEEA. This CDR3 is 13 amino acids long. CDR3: CASSFGRDNEQFF. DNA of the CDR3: TGTGCCAGCAGCTTCGGGAGGGACAATGAGCAGTTCTTC.

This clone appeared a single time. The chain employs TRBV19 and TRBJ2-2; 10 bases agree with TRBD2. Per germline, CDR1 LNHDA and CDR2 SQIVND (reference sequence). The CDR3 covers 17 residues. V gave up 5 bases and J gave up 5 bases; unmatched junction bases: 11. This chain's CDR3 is CASSLSVIAGGTGELFF. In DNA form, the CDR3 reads TGTGCCAGTAGTCTATCCGTTATAGCGGGAGGTACCGGGGAGCTGTTTTTT.

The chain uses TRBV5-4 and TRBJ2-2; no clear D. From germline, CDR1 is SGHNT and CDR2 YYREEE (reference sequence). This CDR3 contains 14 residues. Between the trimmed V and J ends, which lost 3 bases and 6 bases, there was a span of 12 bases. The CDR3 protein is CASSWSVSAGELFF. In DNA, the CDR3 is TGTGCCAGCAGCTGGTCAGTGTCTGCCGGGGAGCTGTTTTTT.

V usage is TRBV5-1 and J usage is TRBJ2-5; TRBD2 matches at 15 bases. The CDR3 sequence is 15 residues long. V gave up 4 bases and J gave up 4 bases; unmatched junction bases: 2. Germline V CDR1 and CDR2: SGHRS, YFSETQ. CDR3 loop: CASSGGLAGGETQYF. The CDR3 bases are TGCGCCAGCAGCGGGGGACTAGCGGGAGGAGAGACCCAGTACTTC. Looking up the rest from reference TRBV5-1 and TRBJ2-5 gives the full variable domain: KAGVTQTPRYLIKTRGQQVTLSCSPISGHRSVSWYQQTPGQGLQFLFEYFSETQRNKGNFPGRFSGRQFSNSRSEMNVSTLELGDSALYLCASSGGLAGGETQYFGPGTRLLVL.

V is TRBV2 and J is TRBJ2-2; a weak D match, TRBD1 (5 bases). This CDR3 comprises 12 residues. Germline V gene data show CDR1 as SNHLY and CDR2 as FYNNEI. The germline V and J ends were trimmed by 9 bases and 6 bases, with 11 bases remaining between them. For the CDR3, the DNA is TGTGCCAGGTCGGACAAGGCCGGGGAGCTGTTTTTT. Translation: CARSDKAGELFF.

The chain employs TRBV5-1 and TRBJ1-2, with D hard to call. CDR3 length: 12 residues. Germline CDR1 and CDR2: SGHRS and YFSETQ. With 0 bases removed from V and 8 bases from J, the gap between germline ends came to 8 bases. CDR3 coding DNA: TGCGCCAGCAGCTTGGGAACATGGGGCTACACCTTC. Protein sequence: CASSLGTWGYTF.

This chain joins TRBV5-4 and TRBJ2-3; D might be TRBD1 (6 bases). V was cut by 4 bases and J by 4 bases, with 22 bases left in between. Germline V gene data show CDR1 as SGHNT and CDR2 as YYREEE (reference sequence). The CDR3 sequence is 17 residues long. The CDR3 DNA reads TGTGCCAGCAGCCCGGGACACATATTCTCGGATGCAGATACGCAGTATTTT. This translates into CASSPGHIFSDADTQYF.

This CDR3 reads CASSAGSNQPQHF. DNA for the CDR3: TGTGCCAGCAGCGCAGGGTCGAATCAGCCCCAGCATTTT. The rearrangement uses TRBV7-3 and TRBJ1-5; possibly TRBD1 for D (5 bases). V lost 5 bases and J 4 bases, leaving 9 bases between the germline ends. The germline CDR1 and CDR2 sequences are SGHTA and FQGTGA. The CDR3 has 13 amino acids.

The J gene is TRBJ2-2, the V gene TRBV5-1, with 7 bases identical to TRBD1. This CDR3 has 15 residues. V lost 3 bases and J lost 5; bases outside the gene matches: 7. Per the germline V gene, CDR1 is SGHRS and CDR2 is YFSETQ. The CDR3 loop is CASSSGVRGTGELFF. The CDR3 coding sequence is TGCGCCAGCAGCTCCGGGGTCAGGGGGACCGGGGAGCTGTTTTTT.

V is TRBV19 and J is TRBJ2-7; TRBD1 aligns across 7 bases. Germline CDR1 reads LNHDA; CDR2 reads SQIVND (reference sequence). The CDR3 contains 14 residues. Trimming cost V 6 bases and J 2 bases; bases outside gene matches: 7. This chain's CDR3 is CASSDPGQTYEQYF. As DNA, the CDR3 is TGTGCCAGTAGCGACCCGGGACAGACCTACGAGCAGTACTTC.

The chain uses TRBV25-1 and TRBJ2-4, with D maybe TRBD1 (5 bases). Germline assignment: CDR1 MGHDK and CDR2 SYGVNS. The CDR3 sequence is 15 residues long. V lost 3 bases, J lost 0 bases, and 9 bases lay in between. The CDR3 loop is CASSEQTGAKNIQYF. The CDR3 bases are TGTGCCAGCAGTGAGCAAACAGGAGCCAAAAACATTCAGTACTTC. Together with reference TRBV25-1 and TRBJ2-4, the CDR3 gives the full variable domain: EADIYQTPRYLVIGTGKKITLECSQTMGHDKMYWYQQDPGMELHLIHYSYGVNSTEKGDLSSESTVSRIRTEHFPLTLESARPSHTSQYLCASSEQTGAKNIQYFGAGTRLSVL.

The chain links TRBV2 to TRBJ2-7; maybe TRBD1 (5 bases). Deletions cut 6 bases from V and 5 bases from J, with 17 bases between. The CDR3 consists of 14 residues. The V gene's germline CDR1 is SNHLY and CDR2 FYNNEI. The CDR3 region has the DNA TGTGCCAGCAGCCGGCTTCAGGGTTTCCACGAGCAGTACTTC. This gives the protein CASSRLQGFHEQYF.

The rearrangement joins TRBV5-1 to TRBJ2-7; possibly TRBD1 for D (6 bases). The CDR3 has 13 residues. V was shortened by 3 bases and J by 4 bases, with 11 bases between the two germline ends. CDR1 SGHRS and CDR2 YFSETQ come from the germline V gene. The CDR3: CASSWNRDYEQYF. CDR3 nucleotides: TGCGCCAGCAGCTGGAACAGGGATTACGAGCAGTACTTC.

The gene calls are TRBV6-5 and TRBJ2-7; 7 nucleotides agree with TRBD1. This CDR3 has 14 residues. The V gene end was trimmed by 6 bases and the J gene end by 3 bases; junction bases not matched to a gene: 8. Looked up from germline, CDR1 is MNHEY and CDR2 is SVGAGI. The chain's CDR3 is CASSQGQSNYEQYF. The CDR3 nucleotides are TGTGCCAGCAGCCAGGGACAGTCTAACTACGAGCAGTACTTC.